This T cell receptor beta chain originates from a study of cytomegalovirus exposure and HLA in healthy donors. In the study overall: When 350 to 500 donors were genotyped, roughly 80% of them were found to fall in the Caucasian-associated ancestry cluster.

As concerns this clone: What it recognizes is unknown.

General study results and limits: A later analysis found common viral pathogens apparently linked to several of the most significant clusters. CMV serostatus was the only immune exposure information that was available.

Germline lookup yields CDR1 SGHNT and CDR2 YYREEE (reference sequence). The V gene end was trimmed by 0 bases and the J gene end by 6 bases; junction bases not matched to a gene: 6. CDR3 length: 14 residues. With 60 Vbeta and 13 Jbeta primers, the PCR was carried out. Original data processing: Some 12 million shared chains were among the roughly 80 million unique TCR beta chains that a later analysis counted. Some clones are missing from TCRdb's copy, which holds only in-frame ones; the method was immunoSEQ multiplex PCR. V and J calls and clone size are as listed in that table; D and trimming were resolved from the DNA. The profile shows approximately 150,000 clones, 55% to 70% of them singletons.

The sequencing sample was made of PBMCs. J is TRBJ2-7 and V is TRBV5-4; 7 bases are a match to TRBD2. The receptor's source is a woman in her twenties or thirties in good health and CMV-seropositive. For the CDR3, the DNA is TGTGCCAGCAGCTTGGGCGGGGGAGAGGGCGAGCAGTACTTC. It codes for CASSLGGGEGEQYF.